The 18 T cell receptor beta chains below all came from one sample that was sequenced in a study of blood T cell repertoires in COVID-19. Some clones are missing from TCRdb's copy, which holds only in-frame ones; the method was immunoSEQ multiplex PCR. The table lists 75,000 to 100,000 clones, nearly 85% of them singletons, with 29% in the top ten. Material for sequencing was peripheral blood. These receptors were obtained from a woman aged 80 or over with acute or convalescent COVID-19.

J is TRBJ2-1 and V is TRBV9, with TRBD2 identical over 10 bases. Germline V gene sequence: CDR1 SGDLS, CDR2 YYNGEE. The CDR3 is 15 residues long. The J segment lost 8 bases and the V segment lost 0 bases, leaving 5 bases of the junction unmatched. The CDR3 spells CASSVELAGMDEQFF. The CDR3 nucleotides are TGTGCCAGCAGCGTAGAACTAGCGGGAATGGATGAGCAGTTCTTC. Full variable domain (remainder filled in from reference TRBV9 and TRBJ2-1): DSGVTQTPKHLITATGQRVTLRCSPRSGDLSVYWYQQSLDQGLQFLIQYYNGEERAKGNILERFSAQQFPDLHSELNLSSLELGDSALYFCASSVELAGMDEQFFGPGTRLTVL.

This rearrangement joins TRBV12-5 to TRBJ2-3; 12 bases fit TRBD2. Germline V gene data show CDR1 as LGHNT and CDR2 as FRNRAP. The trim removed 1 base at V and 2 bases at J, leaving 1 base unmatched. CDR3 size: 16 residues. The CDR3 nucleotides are TGTGCTAGTGGTTTGGGACTAGCGGGGGACACAGATACGCAGTATTTT. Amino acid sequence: CASGLGLAGDTDTQYF.

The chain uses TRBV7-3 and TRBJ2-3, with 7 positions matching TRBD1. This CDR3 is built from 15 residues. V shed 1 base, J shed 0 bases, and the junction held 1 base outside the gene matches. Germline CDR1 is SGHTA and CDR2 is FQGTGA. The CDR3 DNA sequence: TGTGCCAGCAGCTTAAGGGGACAGAGCACAGATACGCAGTATTTT. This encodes CASSLRGQSTDTQYF.

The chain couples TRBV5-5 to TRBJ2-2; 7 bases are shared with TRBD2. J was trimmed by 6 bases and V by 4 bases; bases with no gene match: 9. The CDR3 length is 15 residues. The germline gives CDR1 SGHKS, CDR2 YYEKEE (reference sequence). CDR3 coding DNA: TGTGCCAGCAGCCTACTCGCGGGAGTGCCCGGGGAGCTGTTTTTT. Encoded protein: CASSLLAGVPGELFF.

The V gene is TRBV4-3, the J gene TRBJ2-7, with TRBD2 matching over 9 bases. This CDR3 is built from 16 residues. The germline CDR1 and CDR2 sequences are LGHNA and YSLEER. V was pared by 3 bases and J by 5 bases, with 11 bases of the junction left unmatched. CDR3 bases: TGCGCCAGCAGCCAGTTCGGGCTAGCGGGAAAGGACGAGCAGTACTTC. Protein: CASSQFGLAGKDEQYF.

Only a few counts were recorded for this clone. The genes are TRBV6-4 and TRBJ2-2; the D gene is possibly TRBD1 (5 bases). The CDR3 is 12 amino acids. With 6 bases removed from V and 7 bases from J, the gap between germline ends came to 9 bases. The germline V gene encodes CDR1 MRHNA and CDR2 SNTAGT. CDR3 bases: TGTGCCAGCAGGAGAACAGGCGGGGAGCTGTTTTTT. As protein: CASRRTGGELFF.

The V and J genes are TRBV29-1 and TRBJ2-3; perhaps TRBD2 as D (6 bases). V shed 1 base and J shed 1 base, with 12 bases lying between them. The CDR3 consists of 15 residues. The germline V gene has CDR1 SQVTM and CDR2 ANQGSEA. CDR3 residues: CSVEAFSGGTDTQYF. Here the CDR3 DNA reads TGCAGCGTTGAAGCGTTTAGCGGAGGCACAGATACGCAGTATTTT.

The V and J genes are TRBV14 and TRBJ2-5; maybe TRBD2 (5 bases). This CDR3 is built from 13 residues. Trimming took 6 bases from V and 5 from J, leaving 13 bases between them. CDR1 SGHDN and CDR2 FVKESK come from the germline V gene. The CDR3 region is CASRRAVGETQYF. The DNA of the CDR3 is TGTGCCAGCAGAAGAGCGGTAGGGGAGACCCAGTACTTC. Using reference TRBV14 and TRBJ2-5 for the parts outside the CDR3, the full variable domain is EAGVTQFPSHSVIEKGQTVTLRCDPISGHDNLYWYRRVMGKEIKFLLHFVKESKQDESGMPNNRFLAERTGGTYSTLKVQPAELEDSGVYFCASRRAVGETQYFGPGTRLLVL.

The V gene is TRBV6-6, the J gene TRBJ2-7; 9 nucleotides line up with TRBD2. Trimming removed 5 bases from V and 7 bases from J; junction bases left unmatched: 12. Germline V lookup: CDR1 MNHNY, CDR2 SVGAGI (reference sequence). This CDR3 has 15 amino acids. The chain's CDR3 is CASSNGLAPGGEQYF. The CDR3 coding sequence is TGTGCCAGCAGTAACGGACTAGCGCCCGGGGGGGAGCAGTACTTC.

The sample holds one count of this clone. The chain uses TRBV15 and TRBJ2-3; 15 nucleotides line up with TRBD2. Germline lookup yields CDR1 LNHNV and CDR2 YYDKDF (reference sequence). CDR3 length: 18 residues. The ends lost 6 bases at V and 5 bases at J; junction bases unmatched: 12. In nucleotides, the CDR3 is TGTGCCACCAGTCAGTCCCGGACTAGCGGGAGGGCCGTAGATACGCAGTATTTT. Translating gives CATSQSRTSGRAVDTQYF.

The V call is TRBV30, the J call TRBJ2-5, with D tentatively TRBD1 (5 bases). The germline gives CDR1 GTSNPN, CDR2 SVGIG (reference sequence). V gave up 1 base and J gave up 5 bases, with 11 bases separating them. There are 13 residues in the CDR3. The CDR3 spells CAWSGGLEETQYF. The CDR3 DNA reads TGTGCCTGGAGTGGGGGCCTGGAGGAGACCCAGTACTTC.

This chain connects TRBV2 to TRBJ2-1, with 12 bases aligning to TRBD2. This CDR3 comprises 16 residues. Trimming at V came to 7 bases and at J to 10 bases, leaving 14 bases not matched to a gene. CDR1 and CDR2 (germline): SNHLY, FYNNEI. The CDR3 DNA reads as TGTGCCAGCACCCAAGGGCTAGCGGGAGGGCCAGGGGAGCAGTTCTTC. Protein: CASTQGLAGGPGEQFF.

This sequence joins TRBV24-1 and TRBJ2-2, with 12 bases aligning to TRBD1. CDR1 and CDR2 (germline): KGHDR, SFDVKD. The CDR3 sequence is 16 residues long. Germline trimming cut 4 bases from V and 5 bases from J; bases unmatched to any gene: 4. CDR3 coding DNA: TGTGCCACCAGTGACCGGGACAGGGGGCCAACCGGGGAGCTGTTTTTT. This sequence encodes CATSDRDRGPTGELFF.

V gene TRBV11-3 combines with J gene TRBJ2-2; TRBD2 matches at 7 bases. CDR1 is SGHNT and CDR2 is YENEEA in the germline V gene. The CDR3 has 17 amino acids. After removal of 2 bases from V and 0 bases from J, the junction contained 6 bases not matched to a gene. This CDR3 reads CASSLTVAGPNTGELFF. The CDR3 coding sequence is TGTGCCAGCAGCTTAACGGTAGCGGGCCCGAACACCGGGGAGCTGTTTTTT.

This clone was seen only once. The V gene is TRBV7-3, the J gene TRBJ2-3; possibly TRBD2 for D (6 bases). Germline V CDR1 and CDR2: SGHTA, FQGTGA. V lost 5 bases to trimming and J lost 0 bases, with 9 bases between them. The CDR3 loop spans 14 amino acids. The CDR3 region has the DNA TGTGCCAGCAGCGCGGGACTTAGCACAGATACGCAGTATTTT. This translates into CASSAGLSTDTQYF.

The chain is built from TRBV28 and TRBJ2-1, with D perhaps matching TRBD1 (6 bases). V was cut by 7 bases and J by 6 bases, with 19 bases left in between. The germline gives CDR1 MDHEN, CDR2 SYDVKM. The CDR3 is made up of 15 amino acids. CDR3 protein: CASTQSGTIGNEQFF. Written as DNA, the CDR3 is TGTGCCAGCACCCAATCCGGGACAATCGGCAATGAGCAGTTCTTC.

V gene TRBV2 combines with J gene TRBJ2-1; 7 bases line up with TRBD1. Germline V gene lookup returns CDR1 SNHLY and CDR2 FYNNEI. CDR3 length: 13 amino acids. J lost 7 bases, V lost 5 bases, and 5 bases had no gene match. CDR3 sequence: CASSRDSWNEQFF. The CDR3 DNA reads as TGTGCCAGCAGTCGGGACAGTTGGAATGAGCAGTTCTTC.

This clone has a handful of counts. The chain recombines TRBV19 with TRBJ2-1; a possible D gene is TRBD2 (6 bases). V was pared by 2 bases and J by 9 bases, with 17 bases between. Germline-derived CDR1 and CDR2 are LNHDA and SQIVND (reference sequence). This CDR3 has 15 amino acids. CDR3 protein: CASSISGPIGSEQFF. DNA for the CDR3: TGTGCCAGTAGTATAAGCGGGCCAATAGGTAGTGAGCAGTTCTTC.